Sequencing of this TCR beta chain was carried out in a study of T cell responses to AZD1222 COVID-19 vaccine. Libraries were prepared by immunoSEQ multiplex PCR; TCRdb keeps only in-frame clonotypes and omits some of them. The sample lists tens of thousands of clones, around four fifths seen once, with approximately 21% in the top ten. Per the germline V gene, CDR1 is KGHDR and CDR2 is SFDVKD. J was trimmed by 6 bases and V by 3 bases; bases with no gene match: 7. This CDR3 contains 14 residues. The gene calls are TRBV24-1 and TRBJ2-7, with TRBD2 matching 7 bases. The receptor's source is an adult in good health. The specimen comprised peripheral blood, sampled on day 0 of AZD1222 vaccination. CDR3: CATSDLEPGGEQYF. The CDR3 DNA is TGTGCCACCAGTGATCTTGAACCGGGAGGCGAGCAGTACTTC.